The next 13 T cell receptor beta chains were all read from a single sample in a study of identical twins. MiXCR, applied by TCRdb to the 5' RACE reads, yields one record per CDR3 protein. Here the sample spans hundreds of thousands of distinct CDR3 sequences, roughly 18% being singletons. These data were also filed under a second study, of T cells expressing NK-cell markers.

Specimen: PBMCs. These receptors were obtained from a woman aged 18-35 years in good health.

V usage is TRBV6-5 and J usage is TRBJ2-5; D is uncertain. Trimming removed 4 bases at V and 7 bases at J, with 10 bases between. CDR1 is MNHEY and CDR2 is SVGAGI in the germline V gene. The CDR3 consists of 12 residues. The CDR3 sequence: CASSSVLWTQYF. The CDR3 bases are TGTGCCAGCAGTTCCGTCCTGTGGACCCAGTACTTC.

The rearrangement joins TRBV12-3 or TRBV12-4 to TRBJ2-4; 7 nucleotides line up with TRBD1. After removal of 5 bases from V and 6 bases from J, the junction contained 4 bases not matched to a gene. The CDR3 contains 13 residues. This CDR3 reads CASSHRDRNIQYF. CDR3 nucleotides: TGTGCCAGCAGTCATAGGGACAGAAACATTCAGTACTTC.

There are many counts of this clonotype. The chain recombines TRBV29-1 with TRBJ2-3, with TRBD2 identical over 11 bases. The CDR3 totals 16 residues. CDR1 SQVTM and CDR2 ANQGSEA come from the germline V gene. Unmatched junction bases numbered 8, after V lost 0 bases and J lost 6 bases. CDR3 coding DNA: TGCAGCGTTGAAGAAATACCTAGCGGGAGGCTCGATACGCAGTATTTT. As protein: CSVEEIPSGRLDTQYF.

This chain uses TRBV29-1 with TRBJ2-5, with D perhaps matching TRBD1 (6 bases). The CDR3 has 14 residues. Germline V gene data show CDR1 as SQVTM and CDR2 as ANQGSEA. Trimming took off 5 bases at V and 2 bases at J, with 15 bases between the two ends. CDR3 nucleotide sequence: TGCAGCGTTCAACAGGGCCGGACACAAGAGACCCAGTACTTC. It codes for CSVQQGRTQETQYF.

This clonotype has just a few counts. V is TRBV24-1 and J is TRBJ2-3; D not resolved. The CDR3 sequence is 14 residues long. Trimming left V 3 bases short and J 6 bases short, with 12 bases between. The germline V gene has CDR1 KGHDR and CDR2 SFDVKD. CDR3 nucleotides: TGTGCCACCAGTGATCCCCTTACTGGGGATACGCAGTATTTT. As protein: CATSDPLTGDTQYF.

The CDR3 here is CASSQGHTDTQYF. The CDR3 nucleotides are TGCGCCAGCAGCCAAGGGCACACAGATACGCAGTATTTT. The chain employs TRBV4-3 and TRBJ2-3; D is ambiguous. The CDR3 contains 13 residues. Germline loops: CDR1 LGHNA, CDR2 YSLEER. Trimming took 1 base from V and 2 from J, leaving 4 bases between them.

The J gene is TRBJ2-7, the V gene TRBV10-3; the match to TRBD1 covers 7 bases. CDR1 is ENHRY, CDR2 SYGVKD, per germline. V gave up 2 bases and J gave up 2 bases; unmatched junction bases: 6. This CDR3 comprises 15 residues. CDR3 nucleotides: TGTGCCATCAGTGAGGGGACAGCCCTTACCTACGAGCAGTACTTC. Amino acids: CAISEGTALTYEQYF.

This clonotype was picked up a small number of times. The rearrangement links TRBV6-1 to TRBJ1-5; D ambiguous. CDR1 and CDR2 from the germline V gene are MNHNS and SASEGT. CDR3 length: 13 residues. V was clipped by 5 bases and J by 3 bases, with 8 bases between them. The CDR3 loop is CASSMNFNQPQHF. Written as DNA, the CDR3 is TGTGCCAGCAGTATGAATTTCAATCAGCCCCAGCATTTT.

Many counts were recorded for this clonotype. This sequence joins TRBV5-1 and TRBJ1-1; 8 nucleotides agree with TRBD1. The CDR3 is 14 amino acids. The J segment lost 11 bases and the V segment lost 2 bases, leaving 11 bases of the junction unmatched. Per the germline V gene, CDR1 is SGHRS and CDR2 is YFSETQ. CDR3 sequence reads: CASSFTLGQVGAFF. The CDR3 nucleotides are TGCGCCAGCAGCTTCACCTTGGGACAGGTCGGGGCTTTCTTT.

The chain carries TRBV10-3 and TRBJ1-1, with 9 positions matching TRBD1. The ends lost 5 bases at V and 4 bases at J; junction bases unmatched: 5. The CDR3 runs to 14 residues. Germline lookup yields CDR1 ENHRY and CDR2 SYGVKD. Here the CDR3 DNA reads TGTGCCATCAGTACCGGGACAGGGCCCACTGAAGCTTTCTTT. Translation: CAISTGTGPTEAFF.

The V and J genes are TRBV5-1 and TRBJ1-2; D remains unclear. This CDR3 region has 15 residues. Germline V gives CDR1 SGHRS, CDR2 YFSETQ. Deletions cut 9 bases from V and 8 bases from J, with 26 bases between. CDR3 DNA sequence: TGCGCCACCACGCAGGCACCGGGTCTCGATGAGGGCTACACCTTC. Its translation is CATTQAPGLDEGYTF.

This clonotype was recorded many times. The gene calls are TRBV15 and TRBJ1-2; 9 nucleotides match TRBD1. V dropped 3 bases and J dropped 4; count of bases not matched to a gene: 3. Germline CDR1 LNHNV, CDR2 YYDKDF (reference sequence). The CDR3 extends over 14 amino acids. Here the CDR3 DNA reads TGTGCCACCAGCAGGGACAGGGGAGTCTATGGCTACACCTTC. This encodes CATSRDRGVYGYTF.

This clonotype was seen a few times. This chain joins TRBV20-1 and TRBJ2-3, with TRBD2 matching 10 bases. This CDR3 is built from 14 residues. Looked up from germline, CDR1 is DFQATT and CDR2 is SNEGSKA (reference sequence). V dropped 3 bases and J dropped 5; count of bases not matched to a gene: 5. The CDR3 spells CSASKREGGDTQYF. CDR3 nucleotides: TGCAGTGCTAGTAAGCGGGAGGGAGGAGATACGCAGTATTTT.